This T cell receptor (beta chain) was recovered during a study of cytomegalovirus exposure and HLA in healthy donors. Only in-frame clones appear in the TCRdb table, and some are missing; sequencing was by immunoSEQ multiplex PCR. The sample lists around 200,000 clones, around nine tenths occurring once. Sequenced: PBMCs. This TCR came from a young woman in good health and CMV-seronegative.

This CDR3 reads CASSYLAGGYTGELFF. The CDR3, as DNA: TGTGCCAGCAGTTACCTGGCGGGAGGTTACACCGGGGAGCTGTTTTTT. This chain links TRBV6-5 with TRBJ2-2; the match to TRBD2 covers 8 bases. The CDR3 is 16 amino acids. V trimming: 2 bases; J trimming: 3 bases; junction bases outside the gene matches: 5. In germline, CDR1 is MNHEY, CDR2 SVGAGI.